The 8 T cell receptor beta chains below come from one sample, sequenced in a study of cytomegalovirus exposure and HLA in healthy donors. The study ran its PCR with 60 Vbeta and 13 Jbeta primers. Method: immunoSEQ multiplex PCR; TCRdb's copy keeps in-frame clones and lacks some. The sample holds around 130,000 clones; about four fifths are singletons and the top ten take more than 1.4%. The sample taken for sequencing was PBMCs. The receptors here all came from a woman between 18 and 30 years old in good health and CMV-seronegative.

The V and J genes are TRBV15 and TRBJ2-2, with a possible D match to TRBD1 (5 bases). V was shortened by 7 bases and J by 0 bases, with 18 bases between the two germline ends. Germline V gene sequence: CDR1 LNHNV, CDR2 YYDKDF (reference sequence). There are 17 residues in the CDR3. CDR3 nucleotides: TGTGCCACCAATCTTGGGGCCGAGGAGTCGAACACCGGGGAGCTGTTTTTT. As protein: CATNLGAEESNTGELFF.

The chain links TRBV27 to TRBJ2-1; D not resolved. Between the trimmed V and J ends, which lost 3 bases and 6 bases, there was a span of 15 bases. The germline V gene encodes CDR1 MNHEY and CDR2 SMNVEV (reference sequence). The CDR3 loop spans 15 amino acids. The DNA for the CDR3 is TGTGCCAGCAGTTTGAGGCCTCCGACGGGCAATGAGCAGTTCTTC. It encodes CASSLRPPTGNEQFF.

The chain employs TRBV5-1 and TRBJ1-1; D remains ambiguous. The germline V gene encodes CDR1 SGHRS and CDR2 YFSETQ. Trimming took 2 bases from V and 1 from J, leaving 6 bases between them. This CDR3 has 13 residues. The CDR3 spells CASSFPGNTEAFF. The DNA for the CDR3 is TGCGCCAGCAGCTTCCCCGGGAACACTGAAGCTTTCTTT.

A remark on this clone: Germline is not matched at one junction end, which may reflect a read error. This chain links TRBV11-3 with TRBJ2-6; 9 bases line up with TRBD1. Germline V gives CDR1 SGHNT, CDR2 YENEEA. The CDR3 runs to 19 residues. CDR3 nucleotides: TGTGCCAGCAGCCCAGGAGGATTACAGGGGGCGGGTGGGGCCAACGGCCTGACTTTC. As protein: CASSPGGLQGAGGANGLTF.

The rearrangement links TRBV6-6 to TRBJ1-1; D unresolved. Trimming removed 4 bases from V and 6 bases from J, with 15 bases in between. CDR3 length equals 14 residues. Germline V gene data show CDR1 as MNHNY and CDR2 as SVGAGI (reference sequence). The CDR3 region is CASSSTHPGSEAFF. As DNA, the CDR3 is TGTGCCAGCAGTTCTACACACCCGGGGTCTGAAGCTTTCTTT.

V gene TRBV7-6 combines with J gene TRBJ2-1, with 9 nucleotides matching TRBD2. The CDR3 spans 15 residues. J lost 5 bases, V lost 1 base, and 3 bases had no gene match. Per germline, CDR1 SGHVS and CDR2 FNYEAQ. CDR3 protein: CASSLVASGDNEQFF. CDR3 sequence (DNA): TGTGCCAGCAGCTTAGTGGCTAGCGGGGACAATGAGCAGTTCTTC.

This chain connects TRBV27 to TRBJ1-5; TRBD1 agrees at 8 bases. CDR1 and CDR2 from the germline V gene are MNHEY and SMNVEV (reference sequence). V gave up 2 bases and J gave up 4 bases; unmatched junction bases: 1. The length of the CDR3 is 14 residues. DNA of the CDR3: TGTGCCAGCAGTTTAAGACAGGGGAATCAGCCCCAGCATTTT. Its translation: CASSLRQGNQPQHF.

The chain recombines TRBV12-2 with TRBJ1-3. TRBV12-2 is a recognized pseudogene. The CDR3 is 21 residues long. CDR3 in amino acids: CASRSITPALSKATRRNTIYF. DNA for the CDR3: TGTGCAAGTCGCTCAATAACCCCTGCCTTATCGAAAGCGACGCGAAGAAACACCATATATTTT.